These T cell receptor beta chains were read from a single sample in a study of blood T cell repertoires in COVID-19. Profiled with immunoSEQ multiplex PCR; TCRdb holds only in-frame clones, not every one. The data contain hundreds of thousands of clones, around 87% of them seen just once; the ten biggest clones take up nearly 6.5%. Sequencing was done on a sample of peripheral blood. These TCRs come from a woman between 45 and 60 years old with COVID-19, enrolled during active disease. CDR3s include the opening cysteine and the closing phenylalanine or tryptophan. Fields, in order: clone size, D gene, J gene, V gene, CDR3 protein, CDR3 DNA. The D gene is left open where the match is weak. Not all rows give a size; the values are once, few, many and, for expanded clones, a class.

size: .; D: .; J: TRBJ2-1; V: TRBV5-1; CDR3: CASSLGTTNNEQFF; DNA: TGCGCCAGCAGCTTGGGGACTACCAACAATGAGCAGTTCTTC
size: few; D: .; J: TRBJ1-5; V: TRBV19; CDR3: CASSTGYGNQPQHF; DNA: TGTGCCAGTAGTACAGGGTATGGAAATCAGCCCCAGCATTTT
size: .; D: .; J: TRBJ2-2; V: TRBV5-1; CDR3: CASSLVAAVNTGELFF; DNA: TGCGCCAGCAGCTTGGTTGCGGCGGTTAACACCGGGGAGCTGTTTTTT
size: .; D: TRBD1; J: TRBJ1-1; V: TRBV6-5; CDR3: CASSRTGGDRSFF; DNA: TGTGCCAGCAGTCGGACAGGGGGCGACAGGAGCTTCTTT
size: .; D: TRBD1; J: TRBJ2-1; V: TRBV11-3; CDR3: CASSPRGQGDNEQFF; DNA: TGTGCCAGCAGCCCTCGGGGACAGGGGGACAATGAGCAGTTCTTC
size: .; D: .; J: TRBJ2-1; V: TRBV18; CDR3: CASSPGRSSYNEQFF; DNA: TGTGCCAGCTCCCCAGGCCGCAGCTCCTACAATGAGCAGTTCTTC
size: .; D: .; J: TRBJ2-7; V: TRBV10-2; CDR3: CASSESWTAQAYEQYF; DNA: TGCGCCAGCAGTGAGTCTTGGACAGCCCAGGCCTACGAGCAGTACTTC
size: once; D: TRBD2; J: TRBJ2-3; V: TRBV5-1; CDR3: CASSLAWLAGGTDTQYF; DNA: TGCGCCAGCAGCTTGGCTTGGCTAGCGGGAGGGACAGATACGCAGTATTTT
size: once; D: .; J: TRBJ2-2; V: TRBV5-1; CDR3: CASSFDSPNTGELFF; DNA: TGCGCCAGCAGCTTCGACAGCCCGAACACCGGGGAGCTGTTTTTT
size: .; D: TRBD2; J: TRBJ2-1; V: TRBV24-1; CDR3: CATSDFQTSGSENEQFF; DNA: TGTGCCACCAGTGATTTCCAAACTAGCGGGAGTGAGAATGAGCAGTTCTTC
size: .; D: TRBD2; J: TRBJ2-2; V: TRBV29-1; CDR3: CSGGGSMNTGELFF; DNA: TGCAGCGGCGGGGGTTCTATGAACACCGGGGAGCTGTTTTTT
size: .; D: TRBD1; J: TRBJ1-5; V: TRBV27; CDR3: CASSLSGTGIRTQHF; DNA: TGTGCCAGCAGTTTATCCGGGACAGGGATTAGAACCCAGCATTTT
size: .; D: TRBD1; J: TRBJ1-1; V: TRBV7-2; CDR3: CASSGRQGATEAFF; DNA: TGTGCCAGCAGCGGGCGACAGGGGGCCACTGAAGCTTTCTTT
size: .; D: .; J: TRBJ2-2; V: TRBV5-6; CDR3: CASSLRRALGGELFF; DNA: TGTGCCAGCAGCTTGCGGCGGGCCCTCGGCGGGGAGCTGTTTTTT
size: .; D: TRBD1; J: TRBJ2-1; V: TRBV11-3; CDR3: CASSPYADRDSDEQFF; DNA: TGTGCCAGCAGCCCCTACGCGGACAGGGATAGCGATGAGCAGTTCTTC
size: .; D: TRBD1; J: TRBJ2-7; V: TRBV19; CDR3: CASSGTGGIYEQYF; DNA: TGTGCCAGTAGTGGGACAGGGGGTATCTACGAGCAGTACTTC
size: once; D: .; J: TRBJ1-1; V: TRBV30; CDR3: CAWRLNAGTEAFF; DNA: TGTGCCTGGAGACTAAACGCTGGCACTGAAGCTTTCTTT
size: .; D: TRBD1; J: TRBJ1-1; V: TRBV7-6; CDR3: CASSPPSTGGATEAFF; DNA: TGTGCCAGCAGCCCCCCTTCAACAGGGGGAGCCACTGAAGCTTTCTTT
size: .; D: .; J: TRBJ2-7; V: TRBV29-1; CDR3: CSVVRGTYEQYF; DNA: TGCAGCGTTGTGCGGGGAACCTACGAGCAGTACTTC
size: .; D: TRBD2; J: TRBJ2-1; V: TRBV27; CDR3: CASSSGLVLNEQFF; DNA: TGTGCCAGCAGTTCGGGACTAGTTTTGAATGAGCAGTTCTTC
size: .; D: .; J: TRBJ1-1; V: TRBV30; CDR3: CAWLQSGLLNTEAFF; DNA: TGTGCCTGGCTCCAATCGGGACTCTTGAACACTGAAGCTTTCTTT
size: .; D: TRBD2; J: TRBJ2-1; V: TRBV25-1; CDR3: CASSDPGTSIHEQFF; DNA: TGTGCCAGCAGTGACCCCGGGACTAGTATCCATGAGCAGTTCTTC
size: .; D: TRBD1; J: TRBJ1-4; V: TRBV7-2; CDR3: CASSADRGYNEKLFF; DNA: TGTGCCAGCAGCGCGGACAGGGGTTATAATGAAAAACTGTTTTTT
size: .; D: .; J: TRBJ2-7; V: TRBV5-1; CDR3: CASSFSPGLKAPYEQYF; DNA: TGCGCCAGCAGCTTTTCGCCGGGACTTAAGGCGCCCTACGAGCAGTACTTC
size: few; D: .; J: TRBJ2-7; V: TRBV4-3; CDR3: CASSQRGGWDEQYF; DNA: TGCGCCAGCAGCCAAAGGGGGGGTTGGGACGAGCAGTACTTC
size: once; D: TRBD2; J: TRBJ2-5; V: TRBV11-2; CDR3: CASSASGRGQETQYF; DNA: TGTGCCAGCAGCGCTAGCGGGAGGGGTCAAGAGACCCAGTACTTC
size: .; D: .; J: TRBJ1-2; V: TRBV23-1; CDR3: CASSPTTTGSDGYTF; DNA: TGCGCCAGCAGTCCGACAACGACGGGGAGCGATGGCTACACCTTC
size: .; D: TRBD2; J: TRBJ2-1; V: TRBV11-3; CDR3: CASSLGTSGSWVNNEQFF; DNA: TGTGCCAGCAGCCTAGGGACTAGCGGGAGTTGGGTAAACAATGAGCAGTTCTTC
size: .; D: .; J: TRBJ2-2; V: TRBV6-5; CDR3: CASSLRVALGGELFF; DNA: TGTGCCAGCAGCTTACGGGTAGCCCTGGGCGGGGAGCTGTTTTTT
size: .; D: .; J: TRBJ2-3; V: TRBV9; CDR3: CASSPNLDTQYF; DNA: TGTGCCAGCAGCCCCAATTTGGATACGCAGTATTTT
size: .; D: .; J: TRBJ1-2; V: TRBV6-5; CDR3: CASSLSGDGPGGYTF; DNA: TGTGCCAGCAGTCTTTCGGGGGATGGCCCTGGTGGCTACACCTTC
size: .; D: TRBD2; J: TRBJ2-7; V: TRBV18; CDR3: CASSPIGGLAGDYEQYF; DNA: TGTGCCAGCTCACCAATAGGGGGACTAGCGGGGGACTACGAGCAGTACTTC
size: .; D: TRBD2; J: TRBJ2-1; V: TRBV7-3; CDR3: CASSTQGGFYNEQFF; DNA: TGTGCCAGCAGCACCCAGGGAGGGTTTTACAATGAGCAGTTCTTC
size: .; D: TRBD1; J: TRBJ2-1; V: TRBV30; CDR3: CAWMRDRGYDEQFF; DNA: TGTGCCTGGATGCGGGACAGGGGATACGATGAGCAGTTCTTC
size: .; D: .; J: TRBJ1-6; V: TRBV18; CDR3: CASSPPSGDNSPLHF; DNA: TGTGCCAGCTCACCACCGTCAGGGGATAATTCACCCCTCCACTTT
size: .; D: TRBD2; J: TRBJ2-3; V: TRBV30; CDR3: CAWSGLAGRSDTQYF; DNA: TGTGCCTGGAGTGGACTAGCGGGAAGGTCAGATACGCAGTATTTT
size: .; D: TRBD2; J: TRBJ2-1; V: TRBV25-1; CDR3: CASSRLAGDTYNEQFF; DNA: TGTGCCAGCAGTAGATTAGCGGGAGACACCTACAATGAGCAGTTCTTC
size: few; D: TRBD2; J: TRBJ2-7; V: TRBV5-1; CDR3: CASSWTSGSLPTYEQYF; DNA: TGCGCCAGCAGCTGGACTAGCGGGAGCCTTCCCACCTACGAGCAGTACTTC
size: .; D: .; J: TRBJ2-1; V: TRBV18; CDR3: CASSRGGQMIGNEQFF; DNA: TGTGCCAGCTCTCGAGGGGGACAAATGATAGGCAATGAGCAGTTCTTC
size: .; D: TRBD1; J: TRBJ1-2; V: TRBV2; CDR3: CASSGTGGYYGYTF; DNA: TGTGCCAGCAGTGGGACAGGGGGCTACTATGGCTACACCTTC
size: .; D: .; J: TRBJ2-5; V: TRBV19; CDR3: CASSMLGSHEETQYF; DNA: TGTGCCAGTAGTATGCTCGGGAGCCACGAAGAGACCCAGTACTTC
size: .; D: .; J: TRBJ1-1; V: TRBV19; CDR3: CASSTPLDNLNTEAFF; DNA: TGTGCCAGTAGTACACCCTTGGACAACTTGAACACTGAAGCTTTCTTT
size: few; D: TRBD1; J: TRBJ1-5; V: TRBV16; CDR3: CASSQSSTGGQPQHF; DNA: TGTGCCAGCAGCCAATCCTCGACAGGGGGTCAGCCCCAGCATTTT
size: .; D: .; J: TRBJ2-5; V: TRBV5-6; CDR3: CASSPGGVWQETQYF; DNA: TGTGCCAGCAGCCCCGGCGGGGTCTGGCAAGAGACCCAGTACTTC
size: .; D: TRBD2; J: TRBJ2-2; V: TRBV5-1; CDR3: CASSLDESSGSNTGELFF; DNA: TGCGCCAGCAGCTTGGACGAGTCTAGCGGGTCGAACACCGGGGAGCTGTTTTTT
size: .; D: TRBD1; J: TRBJ2-1; V: TRBV6-5; CDR3: CASRSGQGVYNEQFF; DNA: TGTGCCAGCAGATCCGGACAGGGGGTCTACAATGAGCAGTTCTTC
size: .; D: .; J: TRBJ2-7; V: TRBV11-3; CDR3: CASSPEPQRAYEQYF; DNA: TGTGCCAGCAGCCCCGAACCCCAACGAGCCTACGAGCAGTACTTC
size: .; D: TRBD1; J: TRBJ1-5; V: TRBV27; CDR3: CASSLGPTGGTSNQPQHF; DNA: TGTGCCAGCAGTTTAGGCCCCACAGGGGGTACGAGCAATCAGCCCCAGCATTTT
size: .; D: TRBD1; J: TRBJ1-2; V: TRBV3-1/TRBV3-2; CDR3: CASSRTGSSYGYTF; DNA: TGTGCCAGCAGCCGGACAGGGAGCTCCTATGGCTACACCTTC
size: .; D: .; J: TRBJ2-7; V: TRBV13; CDR3: CASSFTRTLSYEQYF; DNA: TGTGCCAGCAGCTTCACAAGGACACTCTCCTACGAGCAGTACTTC